The 2 T cell receptor beta chains below come from one sample, sequenced in a study of blood T cell repertoires in COVID-19. The assay was immunoSEQ multiplex PCR, and TCRdb's table has in-frame clones only and misses some. The table lists about 190,000 clones, approximately 79% of them singletons. The sequencing sample was made of peripheral blood. The receptors here all came from a woman in her forties or fifties with acute or convalescent COVID-19.

V usage is TRBV9 and J usage is TRBJ1-6; 8 bases map to TRBD1. V lost 6 bases to trimming and J lost 10 bases; unmatched junction nucleotides: 15. Germline CDR1 and CDR2: SGDLS and YYNGEE. The CDR3 totals 16 residues. The CDR3 loop reads CASTPPEDRGKSPLHF. The CDR3 DNA reads as TGTGCCAGCACCCCACCGGAAGACAGGGGCAAATCACCCCTCCACTTT. The variable domain in full, completed from reference TRBV9 and TRBJ1-6, reads DSGVTQTPKHLITATGQRVTLRCSPRSGDLSVYWYQQSLDQGLQFLIQYYNGEERAKGNILERFSAQQFPDLHSELNLSSLELGDSALYFCASTPPEDRGKSPLHFGNGTRLTVT.

This clone was counted once. The chain carries TRBV28 and TRBJ2-2, with a possible D match to TRBD1 (5 bases). CDR3 size: 15 residues. Germline V gene lookup returns CDR1 MDHEN and CDR2 SYDVKM. Trimming took 4 bases from V and 6 from J, leaving 15 bases between them. The CDR3 nucleotides read TGTGCCAGCAGTTACCAGGGCGCGGTTGCCGGGGAGCTGTTTTTT. Its translation: CASSYQGAVAGELFF.